One and the same sample provided the 2 T cell receptor gamma chains below, sequenced in a study of γδ T cells in repeated Plasmodium falciparum infection. Gammadelta T cells were flow-sorted from PBMC into Vgamma9/Vdelta2+ and Vdelta2-negative populations for bulk analysis. TCRdb reprocessed the multiplex PCR reads through CATT. This sample has tens of thousands of gamma-chain clones, with about 2.9% found just once. The sequenced sample was gamma-delta T cells from blood. All receptors derive from a pool of human donors (malaria-infected and uninfected, not separated).

This chain uses TRGV9 with TRGJP. TCRdb leaves out the J gene; it was filled in here by matching the DNA to germline. Unmatched junction bases numbered 13, after V lost 4 bases and J lost 7 bases. CDR1 GITISATS and CDR2 ISYDGTV come from the germline V gene (reference sequence). The CDR3 sequence is 18 residues long. The CDR3 loop is CALWEGAGMELGKKIKVF. The CDR3 DNA reads TGTGCCTTGTGGGAAGGTGCGGGTATGGAGTTGGGCAAAAAAATCAAGGTATTT.

This clone was counted between two and nine times. V usage is TRGV3 and J usage is TRGJ1 or TRGJ2. The CDR3 has 13 residues. Germline assignment: CDR1 VTNTFY and CDR2 YDVSTARD (reference sequence). V lost 0 bases and J lost 9; bases outside the gene matches: 8. The DNA for the CDR3 is TGTGCCACCTGGGACAGGCCACGCTTTAAGAAACTCTTT. This sequence encodes CATWDRPRFKKLF.